This T cell receptor (beta chain) was recorded in a study of blood T cell repertoires in COVID-19. Study-level information: Researchers got acute and convalescent COVID-19 samples from the United States, Italy and Spain.

Participants spanned ages about 18 to 89 years and resided in 20 to 25 US areas. The V end lost 3 bases, the J end lost 0 bases, and 15 bases lay between the germline ends. The CDR3 runs to 18 residues. Germline CDR1 MDHEN, CDR2 SYDVKM. Sequenced by immunoSEQ multiplex PCR; TCRdb stores in-frame clones only, minus some. Here the sample spans about 430,000 clones, roughly 90% being singletons. The V gene is TRBV28, the J gene TRBJ2-6; no clear D. This TCR derives from a young woman who had been exposed to COVID-19. Sequenced input: PBMCs or T cells enriched from blood (not recorded which). Here the CDR3 reads CASSFVVVVGSGANVLTF. The CDR3 DNA is TGTGCCAGCAGTTTTGTTGTTGTGGTCGGCTCTGGGGCCAACGTCCTGACTTTC. Full variable domain (rest looked up from reference TRBV28 and TRBJ2-6): DVKVTQSSRYLVKRTGEKVFLECVQDMDHENMFWYRQDPGLGLRLIYFSYDVKMKEKGDIPEGYSVSREKKERFSLILESASTNQTSMYLCASSFVVVVGSGANVLTFGAGSRLTVL.